This T cell receptor beta chain was obtained from a study of naive and memory T cell subsets (dated by TCRdb to the late 2010s). Some background on the complete study: An open-source, UMI-based TCR alpha and beta sequencing pipeline was applied to sorted naive and memory peripheral blood T cell subsets. IgG serology results and the functional CMV T cell responses were in complete agreement. RNA was DNase-treated and reverse transcribed with TCR constant-region primers, mostly using SuperScript III. General study outcomes and caveats: No ground truth was available to validate the repertoire findings for the naive and memory subsets. TCR abundance followed a power law whose exponent differed between naive and memory subsets but was consistent across the three individuals. Following error correction, more than 95% of naive TCR sequences occurred only once, which made naive abundance distributions much steeper than those of memory subsets. In both CD4 and CD8 cells, a rise in Gini index and a fall in Shannon and inverse Simpson diversity were observed from naive through CM, EM and EMRA. RNA-based TCR counts may be affected by expression changes linked to T cell activation and differentiation. Single alpha or beta chain sequences, rather than paired alpha/beta receptors, were used to define clonotypes.

Receptors were amplified or captured by UMI-ligation and nested PCR. An equimolar mix of two oligonucleotides covering both TRBC1 and TRBC2 was used as the beta constant-region primer. T4 RNA ligase 1 ligated a single-stranded oligonucleotide carrying the SP2 primer and a 12-nucleotide UMI to the cDNA 3' end. The ligated cDNA went through four rounds of PCR with nested alpha and beta constant-region primers together with the SP2 primer. Incubation of the ligation reaction lasted about 20-25 hours at 16 degrees C. PCR2 was typically performed as a SYBR Green qPCR and was stopped at a predetermined threshold so that over-amplification was prevented. All purifications after the first were performed with Agencourt AMPure XP magnetic beads. Libraries were quantified by Qubit and checked on a TapeStation, with a main peak expected near 650 bp. Pooled libraries were sequenced on an Illumina MiSeq using v2 2x251 paired-end kits, and typically roughly 0.85-2.3 million reads were obtained per sample. Each sample was pooled at about 4 nM, and roughly 5-7% PhiX was included to help cluster recognition. The authors' analysis ran thus. Using tag matching that tolerated one base-pair mismatch, Decombinator assigned V and J genes to FASTQ reads that had been processed by Demultiplexor. UMIs were used by Collapsinator to correct both sequencing errors and frequency errors arising from PCR heterogeneity. CDR3Translator translated TCRs and extracted CDR3s from the conserved cysteine to the FGXG phenylalanine, flagging non-productive sequences. Repertoires were subsampled to equal numbers of UMI-defined TCRs before Gini, Shannon entropy and inverse Simpson indices were calculated. Within the linear range, a power law was fitted by maximum likelihood to the distributions of clonotype abundance. When run on a single naive CD8 sample, MIGEC and the pipeline yielded similar UMI counts, similar unique TCR numbers and similar clonal distributions. A set of several thousand CMV-associated CDR3 sequences, compiled from VDJdb and a published dataset, was used to search the repertoires. The public reads were reanalyzed by TCRdb: fastp trimming at Q25, MiXCR alignment, in-frame beta chains only. Merged by CDR3 protein, the rows form single entries marked with the most common genes and DNA. V and J calls and clone size were set by TCRdb, not the authors. This sample comprises tens of thousands of distinct CDR3 sequences, about an eighth of them detected only once. The ten largest clones capture approximately 0.84% of the sample.

From the second PCR step on, the TCR alpha and beta chain libraries were amplified in separate reactions. CMV status of each donor was established by measuring IFNgamma production from CD4+ T cells after fresh PBMCs were stimulated overnight with CMV viral lysate. Miltenyi beads were used first to positively select CD4 T cells, and CD8 T cells were then positively selected from the CD4-negative fraction. Cells stained for CD3, CD4, CD8, CD45RA, CD27 and a live/dead dye were sorted on a BD Aria II into four subsets by CD45RA and CD27. Blood was obtained from three healthy volunteers, and the blood from each volunteer was fractionated into CD4 and CD8 T cells and subsequently into four differentiation subsets. Around 120 ml of peripheral blood was drawn per donor, and PBMC were isolated by Ficoll-Paque PLUS density-gradient centrifugation. The sorted cells were lysed in RLT buffer, after which RNA was extracted using a Qiagen RNeasy kit and kept at -80 degrees C.

From the cysteine through the phenylalanine, the CDR3 covers 15 amino acids. Only the CDR3 portion is preserved as DNA: 45 bases, with reading frame beginning at the first base. Germline trimming: 10 bases from V, 2 bases from J; junction bases outside gene matches: 10. Looking up the germline V gene (reference sequence) yields CDR1 MNHEY and CDR2 SMNVEV. In its sample, this clonotype was seen a few times. Its antigen is not yet known. There are no base qualities to consult, and no much larger clone falls within one base. The TCR was taken from a human donor in good health. Sample: central memory CD4+ T cells from blood. Sample cell subset or site, as interpreted from the label and publication: central memory, CD45RA- CD27+. This sequence uses TRBV27 and TRBJ2-2; 7 of the junction bases match TRBD1. The bases read TGTGCCACCAGAGGAGACAGGGCTAACACCGGGGAGCTGTTTTTT. Translation gives CATRGDRANTGELFF.